The 12 T cell receptor beta chains below were found in one sample sequenced in a study of early T cells in non-severe SARS-CoV-2 infection. TCRdb fed the 5' RACE reads into MiXCR, producing one record per CDR3 protein. The table shows some 55,000 distinct CDR3 sequences, with around 12% occurring only once. Sequencing was performed on whole blood, taken at baseline. The receptors derive from an adult who was a healthcare worker with PCR-confirmed SARS-CoV-2 infection or an uninfected control (not recorded which).

The CDR3 sequence: CASRPTGQGAGNYGYTF. The DNA for the CDR3 is TGTGCCAGCAGGCCCACGGGACAGGGGGCTGGTAACTATGGCTACACCTTC. The chain has TRBV6-2 or TRBV6-3 and TRBJ1-2; 12 nucleotides agree with TRBD1. The CDR3 length is 17 residues. In germline, CDR1 is MNHEY, CDR2 SVGEGT. V lost 6 bases and J lost 1; bases outside the gene matches: 9.

The chain uses TRBV10-2 and TRBJ2-7; 9 positions match TRBD2. The CDR3 contains 15 residues. Germline V CDR1 and CDR2: WSHSY, SAAADI. With 6 bases clipped from V and 2 bases from J, the junction kept 8 bases outside the gene matches. The CDR3, as DNA: TGCGCCAGCAGAGATAGCGGGAGTTCGGCCTACGAGCAGTACTTC. This codes for CASRDSGSSAYEQYF.

This clonotype was counted between two and nine times. The chain links TRBV11-2 to TRBJ2-1; D gene ambiguous. CDR1 is SGHAT and CDR2 is FQNNGV in the germline V gene. The V gene lost 1 base and the J gene lost 2 bases, with 15 bases spanning the gap. This CDR3 spans 17 amino acids. Here the CDR3 reads CASSLVSWKYTYNEQFF. CDR3 bases: TGTGCCAGCAGCTTAGTCTCGTGGAAATATACCTACAATGAGCAGTTCTTC.

This clonotype was observed many times. J is TRBJ2-5 and V is TRBV12-3 or TRBV12-4, with D unclear. Trimming stripped 8 bases from V and 2 bases from J, with 12 bases between. The CDR3 loop spans 13 amino acids. The CDR3 sequence is CASGPARQETQYF. Written as DNA, the CDR3 is TGTGCCAGCGGGCCTGCACGGCAAGAGACCCAGTACTTC.

This clonotype appeared a few times. The V and J genes are TRBV7-9 and TRBJ2-3; 8 bases agree with TRBD2. V lost 5 bases and J lost 6; bases outside the gene matches: 13. Germline V gives CDR1 SEHNR, CDR2 FQNEAQ (reference sequence). This CDR3 is built from 16 residues. In DNA, the CDR3 is TGTGCCAGCAGCACGCCGGTGATAGCGGGGCGGGATACGCAGTATTTT. This sequence encodes CASSTPVIAGRDTQYF. The whole variable domain, remainder taken from reference TRBV7-9 and TRBJ2-3, is DTGVSQNPRHKITKRGQNVTFRCDPISEHNRLYWYRQTLGQGPEFLTYFQNEAQLEKSRLLSDRFSAERPKGSFSTLEIQRTEQGDSAMYLCASSTPVIAGRDTQYFGPGTRLTVL.

The chain joins TRBV4-3 to TRBJ2-2; unclear D gene. This CDR3 is built from 17 residues. The V and J ends lost 0 bases and 3 bases respectively, with 14 bases between them. CDR1 is LGHNA and CDR2 is YSLEER in the germline V gene. The chain's CDR3 is CASSQDRQAGYTGELFF. The CDR3 region has the DNA TGCGCCAGCAGCCAAGACAGGCAGGCTGGGTACACCGGGGAGCTGTTTTTT.

In this sample, this clonotype turned up a few times. The rearrangement links TRBV3-1 to TRBJ1-2; D not certain. The germline gives CDR1 LGHDT, CDR2 YNNKEL (reference sequence). Trimming pared 6 bases from V and 4 bases from J, leaving 9 bases between. There are 12 residues in the CDR3. CDR3 residues: CASSEDGYGYTF. DNA of the CDR3: TGTGCCAGCAGTGAGGACGGCTATGGCTACACCTTC. Supplemented by reference TRBV3-1 and TRBJ1-2, the full variable domain reads DTAVSQTPKYLVTQMGNDKSIKCEQNLGHDTMYWYKQDSKKFLKIMFSYNNKELIINETVPNRFSPKSPDKAHLNLHINSLELGDSAVYFCASSEDGYGYTFGSGTRLTVV.

The genes are TRBV18 and TRBJ1-6; maybe TRBD1 (5 bases). The V gene lost 6 bases and the J gene lost 5 bases, with 11 bases spanning the gap. This CDR3 is 14 amino acids long. Germline assignment: CDR1 KGHSH and CDR2 LQKENI. Here the CDR3 DNA reads TGTGCCAGCTCTGAGGGGTGGAATAATTCACCCCTCCACTTT. Translating it yields CASSEGWNNSPLHF. Variable domain in full (rest from reference TRBV18 and TRBJ1-6): NAGVMQNPRHLVRRRGQEARLRCSPMKGHSHVYWYRQLPEEGLKFMVYLQKENIIDESGMPKERFSAEFPKEGPSILRIQQVVRGDSAAYFCASSEGWNNSPLHFGNGTRLTVT.

This clonotype was detected a few times. This sequence joins TRBV28 and TRBJ2-7; perhaps TRBD1 as D (5 bases). The CDR3 contains 13 residues. Trimming removed 5 bases from V and 0 bases from J, with 8 bases in between. Germline CDR1 reads MDHEN; CDR2 reads SYDVKM. The CDR3 sequence is CASSQGSSYEQYF. The CDR3 bases are TGTGCCAGCAGTCAGGGAAGCTCCTACGAGCAGTACTTC.

The J gene is TRBJ1-4, the V gene TRBV29-1; D is perhaps TRBD1 (5 bases). Germline assignment: CDR1 SQVTM and CDR2 ANQGSEA. The CDR3 covers 14 residues. V was cut by 4 bases and J by 2 bases, with 11 bases left in between. The CDR3 bases are TGCAGCGTTGCGGTGAGGGGCACTAATGAAAAACTGTTTTTT. Its protein is CSVAVRGTNEKLFF.

This clonotype was seen a few times. The V and J genes are TRBV7-2 and TRBJ1-5, with 8 bases that match TRBD1. The CDR3 length is 15 residues. Germline lookup yields CDR1 SGHTA and CDR2 FQGNSA. V lost 6 bases, J lost 0 bases, and 4 bases stayed unmatched. The CDR3 region is CASRTGDFSNQPQHF. For the CDR3, the DNA is TGTGCCAGCAGGACAGGGGACTTTAGCAATCAGCCCCAGCATTTT.

This clonotype was recorded a few times. This chain links TRBV4-3 with TRBJ2-7; 10 bases line up with TRBD1. V shed 3 bases and J 5 bases; nucleotides not matched to a gene: 7. Germline V gives CDR1 LGHNA, CDR2 YSLEER. The CDR3 has 15 amino acids. The CDR3 region has the DNA TGCGCCAGCAGCCAGGCGGGACAGGGGACGAACGAGCAGTACTTC. It codes for CASSQAGQGTNEQYF.